Given below is one TCR beta chain in context. Antigen: not known. These data come from a study of T cell responses to AZD1222 COVID-19 vaccine. Study conclusions and caveats: With dominance at 160-218 and 743-854, vaccine-associated CD4 TCRs spanned spike. Donor demographics were predominantly white British with a female majority; clonal diversity may be underestimated.

In germline, CDR1 is MNHEY, CDR2 SMNVEV (reference sequence). Trimming at V came to 0 bases and at J to 5 bases, leaving 8 bases not matched to a gene. There are 16 residues in the CDR3. Profiled with immunoSEQ multiplex PCR; TCRdb holds only in-frame clones, not every one. The sample carries under 150,000 clones, over 85% recorded once. The V and J genes are TRBV27 and TRBJ1-1; 8 positions agree with TRBD1. Sample: peripheral blood, taken on day 0 of AZD1222 vaccination. This sequence originates from an adult in good health. The CDR3 DNA reads as TGTGCCAGCAGTTTATCCTCCGGACAGGGATTGACTGAAGCTTTCTTT. Encoded protein: CASSLSSGQGLTEAFF.